The sequence of this T cell receptor beta chain was determined in a study of blood T cells in healthy people across ages. On the study more broadly: The capture of about one barcoded beta molecule per two T cells was achieved by template switching.

CDR3 size: 15 residues. Between the trimmed V and J ends, which lost 3 bases and 1 base, there was a span of 12 bases. Germline CDR1 reads MGHRA; CDR2 reads YSYEKL. Of note for this clonotype: Antigen: not known.

The authors isolated at least 6.5 million PBMCs per sample. Findings and limits, study-wide: Long-lived and aged donors differed, with more naive CD4+ cells and higher diversity in the long-lived.

Sample-barcoded 5' priming and a J-beta primer mix drove a second PCR of roughly 6 to 12 cycles. Through a template-switch adaptor with 12 random nucleotides, each cDNA molecule received a tag. MiXCR was run by TCRdb on the 5' RACE reads, yielding one entry per CDR3 protein. This table has around 1.5 million distinct CDR3 sequences, 35% to 45% appearing once. V usage is TRBV4-1 and J usage is TRBJ2-5; D unclear. The source material was blood. The receptor's source is a woman between 18 and 30 years old in good health. The CDR3 loop reads CASSHASRAQETQYF. The CDR3 coding sequence is TGCGCCAGCAGCCACGCCTCCCGGGCCCAAGAGACCCAGTACTTC.